The next 4 T cell receptor beta chains were all read from a single sample in a study of T-cell reconstitution after alpha-beta-depleted transplantation in children. TCRbeta library preparation incorporated unique molecular identifiers. TCRdb called the PCR reads again in MiXCR, with one record for every CDR3 protein. The sample lists hundreds of thousands of distinct CDR3 sequences, around 16% occurring once. Sequenced material: PBMCs, mostly from graft donor cells, taken 360 days after TCRalphabeta/CD19-depleted stem cell transplant. These receptors all come from a male patient between 2 and 10 years old who had a stem cell transplant for acute lymphoblastic leukemia, so the T cells may come from the graft donor.

The chain combines TRBV7-2 with TRBJ2-2, with D uncertain. With 1 base removed from V and 6 bases from J, the gap between germline ends came to 6 bases. CDR1 is SGHTA, CDR2 FQGNSA, per germline. This CDR3 region has 13 residues. CDR3 nucleotides: TGTGCCAGCAGCTTAGTCGTGGCCGGGGAGCTGTTTTTT. As protein: CASSLVVAGELFF.

The V call is TRBV20-1, the J call TRBJ2-7; D unclear. From germline, CDR1 is DFQATT and CDR2 SNEGSKA (reference sequence). The CDR3 covers 14 residues. Trimming cost V 4 bases and J 2 bases, with 15 bases left between them. The CDR3 here is CSATHDNGPYEQYF. DNA of the CDR3: TGCAGTGCTACCCATGACAATGGTCCCTACGAGCAGTACTTC.

The chain carries TRBV20-1 and TRBJ2-3; tentatively, D is TRBD1 or TRBD2 (5 bases each). The germline V gene encodes CDR1 DFQATT and CDR2 SNEGSKA (reference sequence). The length of the CDR3 is 16 residues. Trimming took off 2 bases at V and 2 bases at J, with 17 bases between the two ends. CDR3 region: CSARRIGAGPTDTQYF. The CDR3 DNA sequence: TGCAGTGCTAGACGCATCGGGGCAGGGCCCACAGATACGCAGTATTTT.

The CDR3 reads CASNLQHNEQFF. CDR3 DNA sequence: TGTGCCAGCAACCTACAGCACAATGAGCAGTTCTTC. The chain is built from TRBV28 and TRBJ2-1, with no clear D. CDR1 and CDR2 (germline): MDHEN, SYDVKM. CDR3 length: 12 amino acids. With 7 bases removed from V and 5 bases from J, the gap between germline ends came to 9 bases.